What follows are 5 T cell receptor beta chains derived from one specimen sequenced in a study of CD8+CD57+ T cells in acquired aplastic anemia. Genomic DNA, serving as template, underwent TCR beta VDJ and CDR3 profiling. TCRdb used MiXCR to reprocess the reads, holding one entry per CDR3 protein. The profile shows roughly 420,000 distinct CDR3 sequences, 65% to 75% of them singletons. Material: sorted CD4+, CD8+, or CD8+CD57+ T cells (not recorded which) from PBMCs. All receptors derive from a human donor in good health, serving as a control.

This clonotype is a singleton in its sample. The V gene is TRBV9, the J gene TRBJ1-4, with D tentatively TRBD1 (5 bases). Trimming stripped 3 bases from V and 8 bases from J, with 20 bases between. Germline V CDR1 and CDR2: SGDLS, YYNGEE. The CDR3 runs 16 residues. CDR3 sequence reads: CASSAARAETFEKLFF. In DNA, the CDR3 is TGTGCCAGCAGCGCGGCCAGGGCGGAGACCTTCGAAAAACTGTTTTTT.

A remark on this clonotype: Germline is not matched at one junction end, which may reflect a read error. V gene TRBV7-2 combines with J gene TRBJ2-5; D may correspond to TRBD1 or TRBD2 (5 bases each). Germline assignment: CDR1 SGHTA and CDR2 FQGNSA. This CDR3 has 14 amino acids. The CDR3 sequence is CASSLALGTIQETF. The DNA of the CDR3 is TGTGCCAGCAGCTTGGCCCTCGGGACGATACAAGAGACCTTC.

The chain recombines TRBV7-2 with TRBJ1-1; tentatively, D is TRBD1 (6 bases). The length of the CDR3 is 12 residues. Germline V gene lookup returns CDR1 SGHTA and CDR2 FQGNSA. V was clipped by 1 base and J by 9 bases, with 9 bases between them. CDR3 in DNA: TGTGCCAGCAGCTTAGGCGGGACACAAGCTTTCTTT. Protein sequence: CASSLGGTQAFF. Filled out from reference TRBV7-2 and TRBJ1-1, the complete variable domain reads GAGVSQSPSNKVTEKGKDVELRCDPISGHTALYWYRQSLGQGLEFLIYFQGNSAPDKSGLPSDRFSAERTGGSVSTLTIQRTQQEDSAVYLCASSLGGTQAFFGQGTRLTVV.

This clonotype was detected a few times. CDR3 sequence: CASSLALGSPLHF. CDR3 nucleotides: TGTGCCAGCAGTTTAGCGCTAGGTTCACCCCTCCACTTT. The chain recombines TRBV12-3 or TRBV12-4 with TRBJ1-6; unclear D gene. V was trimmed by 0 bases and J by 9 bases, leaving 6 bases between them. The CDR3 extends over 13 amino acids.

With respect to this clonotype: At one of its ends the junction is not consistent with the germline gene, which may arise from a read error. In DNA form, the CDR3 reads TGCGCCAGCAGCTCCCAGGGATTCGAGACCCAGTACTTC. It specifies CASSSQGFETQYF. The gene calls are TRBV11-2 and TRBJ2-5, with TRBD1 as a possible D gene (5 bases). CDR3 length: 13 residues. CDR1 is SGHAT and CDR2 is FQNNGV in the germline V gene.